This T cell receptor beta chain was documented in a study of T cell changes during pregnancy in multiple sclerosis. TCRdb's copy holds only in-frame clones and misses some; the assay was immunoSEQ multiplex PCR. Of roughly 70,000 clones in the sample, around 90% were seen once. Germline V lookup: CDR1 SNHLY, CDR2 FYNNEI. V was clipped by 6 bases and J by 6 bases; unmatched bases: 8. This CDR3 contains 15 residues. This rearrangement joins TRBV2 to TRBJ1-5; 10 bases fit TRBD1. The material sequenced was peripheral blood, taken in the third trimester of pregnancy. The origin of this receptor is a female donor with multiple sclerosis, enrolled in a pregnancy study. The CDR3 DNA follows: TGTGCCAGCAGCCCGACAGGGGGCGCAAGTCAGCCCCAGCATTTT. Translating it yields CASSPTGGASQPQHF.